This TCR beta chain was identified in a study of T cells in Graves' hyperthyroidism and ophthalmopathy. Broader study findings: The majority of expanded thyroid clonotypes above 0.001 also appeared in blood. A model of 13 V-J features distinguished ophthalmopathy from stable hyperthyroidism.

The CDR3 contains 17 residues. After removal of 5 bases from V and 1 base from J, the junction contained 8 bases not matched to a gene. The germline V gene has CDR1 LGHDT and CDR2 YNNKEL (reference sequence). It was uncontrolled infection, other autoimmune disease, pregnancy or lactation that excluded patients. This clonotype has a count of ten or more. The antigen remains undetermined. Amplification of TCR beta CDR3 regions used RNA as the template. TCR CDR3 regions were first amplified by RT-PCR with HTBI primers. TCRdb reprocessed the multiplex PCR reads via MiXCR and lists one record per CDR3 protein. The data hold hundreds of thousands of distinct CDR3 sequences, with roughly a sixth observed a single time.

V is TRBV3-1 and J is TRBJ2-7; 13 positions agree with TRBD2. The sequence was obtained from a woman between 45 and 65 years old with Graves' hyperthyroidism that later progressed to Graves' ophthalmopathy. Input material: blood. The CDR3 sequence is CASSEAGTSGASYEQYF. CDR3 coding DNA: TGTGCCAGCAGCGAAGCCGGGACTAGCGGGGCGTCCTACGAGCAGTACTTC.